This TCR beta chain was observed in a study of blood T cell repertoires in COVID-19. This clone was counted a single time. Assignment of participants to cohorts was predicated upon participant-reported clinical history. V dropped 7 bases and J dropped 7; count of bases not matched to a gene: 9. This CDR3 is built from 15 residues. Per the germline V gene, CDR1 is MNHEY and CDR2 is SVGAGI. In the authors' methods: Cell counts per sample came from amplifying reference gene primers. Profiling relied on immunoSEQ multiplex PCR, and the TCRdb table lists in-frame clones only, not all of them. D and trimming come from the DNA, and the V and J calls and clone size come from that table. Of 200,000 to 250,000 clones in the sample, about 84% were seen once.

The V gene is TRBV6-5, the J gene TRBJ2-5; 13 bases match TRBD2. The TCR sequence derives from a man under 40 with acute COVID-19. Sequenced material: PBMCs or T cells enriched from blood (not recorded which). The CDR3 DNA follows: TGTGCCAGCACGCCGACTAGCGGGGGGTACGCGACCCAGTACTTC. Protein: CASTPTSGGYATQYF.